This TCR beta chain is drawn from a study of blood T cells in healthy people across ages. Study information: Capture via template switching afforded approximately one barcoded beta molecule per two T cells.

Primed by a sample-barcoded 5' primer and a J-beta primer mix, a second PCR proceeded for about 6 to 12 cycles. TCRdb used MiXCR to reprocess the 5' RACE reads, holding one entry per CDR3 protein. The table records about 1.5 million distinct CDR3 sequences, 40% to 45% of them present only once. Study observations and caveats: Older individuals had lower TCR beta diversity per million T cells (the decline was roughly linear). Naive CD4+ cell counts and diversity both ran higher in long-lived than in aged donors. TCR beta diversity was tightly associated with the proportion of naive T cells.

To note about this clonotype: Antigen: not known.

Input material: blood. This receptor was identified in a woman under 30 in good health.

The DNA of the CDR3 is TGTGCCAGCAGCTTTGCAGGGGGAGCGTACACTGAAGCTTTCTTT. It codes for CASSFAGGAYTEAFF. The V and J genes are TRBV7-2 and TRBJ1-1; 7 bases align to TRBD1. CDR1 SGHTA and CDR2 FQGNSA come from the germline V gene. There are 15 residues in the CDR3. Trimming took 3 bases from V and 3 from J; bases not matched to a gene: 7.